This TCR beta chain was sequenced during a study of cytomegalovirus exposure and HLA in healthy donors. Points from the study as a whole: First-cohort TCR clusters were later found to tend to co-occur in the roughly 130 validation repertoires. Listed as cytomegalovirus-associated were 150 or so TCR beta chains.

Assay used: immunoSEQ multiplex PCR; TCRdb lists only in-frame clones, some missing. The sample holds 35,000 to 50,000 clones, roughly 93% seen once. Among the 100 to 150 subjects of the validation cohort, separate from the approximately 660-subject first cohort, were the donors. Notes on this clone: Antigen: not known.

The sample consisted of PBMCs. The sequence came from a woman aged 18-29 years in good health and CMV-seronegative.

The CDR3 protein is CASSLQSLSRETQYF. CDR3 bases: TGCGCCAGCAGCCTCCAGAGCCTCTCCAGGGAGACCCAGTACTTC. This chain links TRBV4-1 with TRBJ2-5, with D uncertain. The CDR3 is 15 amino acids. Per the germline V gene, CDR1 is MGHRA and CDR2 is YSYEKL. Trimming pared 4 bases from V and 5 bases from J, leaving 17 bases between.